This passage covers 19 T cell receptor beta chains from one sample sequenced in a study of OX40 agonist ivuxolimab in advanced cancers. Library preparation used the immunoSEQ multiplex PCR assay. Not all clones reach the TCRdb copy of this immuneACCESS table, which keeps in-frame sequences only. Checked studies attribute under half of the gap to unresolved V genes and leave the rest unexplained. The table for this sample lists tens of thousands of clones; around four fifths of them were counted only once. The ten largest clones take up about 1.8% of the sample. The sequences come from CD4+ or CD8+ T cells sorted from blood, collected in a trial of the OX40 agonist ivuxolimab. The receptors shown here come from an adult with an advanced solid tumor such as melanoma, head and neck, liver or kidney cancer.

The V call is TRBV28, the J call TRBJ2-7; the D gene is possibly TRBD1 (6 bases). Trimming removed 5 bases at V and 7 bases at J, with 15 bases between. The CDR3 length is 13 residues. CDR1 and CDR2 (germline): MDHEN, SYDVKM. The CDR3 coding sequence is TGTGCCAGCAGTAGACAGGTTCTGAGGGAGCAGTACTTC. Protein product: CASSRQVLREQYF. The whole variable domain, filled in from reference TRBV28 and TRBJ2-7, reads DVKVTQSSRYLVKRTGEKVFLECVQDMDHENMFWYRQDPGLGLRLIYFSYDVKMKEKGDIPEGYSVSREKKERFSLILESASTNQTSMYLCASSRQVLREQYFGPGTRLTVT.

On this clone: One junction end disagrees with the germline gene, perhaps due to a read error. V is TRBV10-1 and J is TRBJ2-5; D uncertain. The germline CDR1 and CDR2 sequences are WNHNN and SYGVQD (reference sequence). This CDR3 region has 16 residues. The CDR3, as DNA: TGCGCCAGCAGTGAGGTTGTTCGGCCCGTGAAAGAGCCCCAGTACTTC. Encoded protein: CASSEVVRPVKEPQYF.

The V and J genes are TRBV29-1 and TRBJ1-2; D remains ambiguous. Trimming took 2 bases from V and 0 from J, leaving 10 bases between them. The CDR3 length is 14 residues. CDR1 SQVTM and CDR2 ANQGSEA come from the germline V gene. This CDR3 is CSVERWGTNYGYTF. The CDR3 DNA follows: TGCAGCGTTGAAAGGTGGGGTACTAACTATGGCTACACCTTC.

Comment on this clone: Other DNA sequences in the same sample also yield this CDR3. The V and J genes are TRBV5-6 and TRBJ1-4, with TRBD1 matching over 10 bases. V lost 3 bases and J lost 4; bases outside the gene matches: 3. The germline gives CDR1 SGHDT, CDR2 YYEEEE. There are 15 residues in the CDR3. The CDR3 DNA reads as TGTGCCAGCAGCTGGGGGACAGGGGATAATGAAAAACTGTTTTTT. This codes for CASSWGTGDNEKLFF.

V gene TRBV5-1 combines with J gene TRBJ2-3; TRBD2 agrees at 14 bases. With V trimmed by 10 bases and J by 0 bases, 4 bases remained unmatched. The CDR3 contains 15 residues. Germline-derived CDR1 and CDR2 are SGHRS and YFSETQ. CDR3 DNA sequence: TGCGCCTCTGGACTAGCGGGAGGAAGCACAGATACGCAGTATTTT. This encodes CASGLAGGSTDTQYF.

This chain joins TRBV29-1 and TRBJ1-2, with 7 positions matching TRBD1. The CDR3 extends over 12 amino acids. CDR1 and CDR2 from the germline V gene are SQVTM and ANQGSEA. Trimming removed 6 bases from V and 7 bases from J; junction bases left unmatched: 8. CDR3 nucleotides: TGCAGCGTGACCGACAGGGTTCGTGGCTACACCTTC. Protein: CSVTDRVRGYTF.

The chain has TRBV11-2 and TRBJ2-1; TRBD1 might be the D (6 bases). CDR1 is SGHAT and CDR2 is FQNNGV in the germline V gene. V was trimmed by 6 bases and J by 0 bases, leaving 21 bases between them. The length of the CDR3 is 18 residues. CDR3 sequence (DNA): TGTGCCAGCAGTTCGTACGCCCGTCGGGACACCTCCTACAATGAGCAGTTCTTC. Translated: CASSSYARRDTSYNEQFF.

The rearrangement uses TRBV6-6 and TRBJ2-3; TRBD2 agrees at 10 bases. The junction had 6 bases not matched to a gene; V was cut back by 2 bases and J by 4 bases. The CDR3 covers 16 residues. The germline V gene has CDR1 MNHNY and CDR2 SVGAGI (reference sequence). CDR3 DNA: TGTGCCAGCAGTTACCCAAGCGGGGGGGCCCCAGATACGCAGTATTTT. It yields the protein CASSYPSGGAPDTQYF.

J is TRBJ2-3 and V is TRBV19; 8 nucleotides align to TRBD1. Germline V gives CDR1 LNHDA, CDR2 SQIVND (reference sequence). The CDR3 extends over 15 amino acids. V gave up 4 bases and J gave up 0 bases; unmatched junction bases: 3. Here the CDR3 DNA reads TGTGCCAGTAGTACCGGGACAGGCAGCACAGATACGCAGTATTTT. Protein product: CASSTGTGSTDTQYF.

The V call is TRBV28, the J call TRBJ1-2; D possibly corresponds to TRBD1 (6 bases). Per germline, CDR1 MDHEN and CDR2 SYDVKM. Trimming removed 3 bases from V and 7 bases from J, with 12 bases in between. This CDR3 is built from 13 residues. The CDR3, as DNA: TGTGCCAGCAGTTTTCCAGGGGAAGGTGGCTACACCTTC. Encoded protein: CASSFPGEGGYTF.

The genes are TRBV9 and TRBJ2-2; the D gene is possibly TRBD2 (6 bases). Germline V gene sequence: CDR1 SGDLS, CDR2 YYNGEE. V was clipped by 0 bases and J by 2 bases, with 11 bases between them. The CDR3 covers 16 residues. The CDR3 reads CASSVATSPNTGELFF. In DNA form, the CDR3 reads TGTGCCAGCAGCGTAGCTACTAGCCCTAACACCGGGGAGCTGTTTTTT. Filled out from reference TRBV9 and TRBJ2-2, the complete variable domain reads DSGVTQTPKHLITATGQRVTLRCSPRSGDLSVYWYQQSLDQGLQFLIQYYNGEERAKGNILERFSAQQFPDLHSELNLSSLELGDSALYFCASSVATSPNTGELFFGEGSRLTVL.

The rearrangement links TRBV19 to TRBJ2-2; the match to TRBD2 covers 7 bases. The germline V gene has CDR1 LNHDA and CDR2 SQIVND (reference sequence). CDR3 length: 17 residues. Trimming cost V 7 bases and J 4 bases; bases outside gene matches: 15. The CDR3 reads CASKEGGGRSVTGELFF. In DNA, the CDR3 is TGTGCCAGTAAGGAGGGCGGGGGTAGATCGGTCACCGGGGAGCTGTTTTTT.

The chain couples TRBV25-1 to TRBJ2-1; 7 bases align to TRBD2. Germline CDR1 and CDR2: MGHDK and SYGVNS. Trimming cost V 2 bases and J 0 bases; bases outside gene matches: 1. The CDR3 has 15 residues. The CDR3 bases are TGTGCCAGCAGTGAAAGCGGGGACTCCTACAATGAGCAGTTCTTC. Its protein product is CASSESGDSYNEQFF. Supplemented by reference TRBV25-1 and TRBJ2-1, the full variable domain reads EADIYQTPRYLVIGTGKKITLECSQTMGHDKMYWYQQDPGMELHLIHYSYGVNSTEKGDLSSESTVSRIRTEHFPLTLESARPSHTSQYLCASSESGDSYNEQFFGPGTRLTVL.

The chain has TRBV2 and TRBJ1-5, with no clear D. This CDR3 is built from 14 residues. V shed 6 bases and J shed 5 bases, with 14 bases lying between them. Germline-derived CDR1 and CDR2 are SNHLY and FYNNEI. CDR3 DNA: TGTGCCAGCAGCCGCTACAGAGGCGATCAGCCCCAGCATTTT. Amino acid sequence: CASSRYRGDQPQHF.

The count of this clone is one. The chain recombines TRBV7-9 with TRBJ2-7, with TRBD2 identical over 10 bases. With 5 bases clipped from V and 0 bases from J, the junction kept 4 bases outside the gene matches. From germline, CDR1 is SEHNR and CDR2 FQNEAQ (reference sequence). The CDR3 loop spans 15 amino acids. CDR3 DNA sequence: TGTGCCAGCAGCCCTCTAGCGGGAGTCTCCTACGAGCAGTACTTC. It codes for CASSPLAGVSYEQYF.

The chain combines TRBV27 with TRBJ2-1; D not certain. The CDR3 runs 15 residues. Trimming cost V 4 bases and J 1 base, with 11 bases left between them. Looked up from germline, CDR1 is MNHEY and CDR2 is SMNVEV (reference sequence). CDR3 nucleotide sequence: TGTGCCAGCAGTTCCCCGACTCGTTCCTACAATGAGCAGTTCTTC. It codes for CASSSPTRSYNEQFF.

The chain combines TRBV5-4 with TRBJ2-3; the D gene is possibly TRBD1 (5 bases). V lost 8 bases and J 6 bases, leaving 16 bases between the germline ends. The CDR3 is made up of 13 amino acids. The germline V gene encodes CDR1 SGHNT and CDR2 YYREEE (reference sequence). CDR3 coding DNA: TGTGCCAGTTTTGTCAAACCAGGGGATACGCAGTATTTT. Translated, it gives CASFVKPGDTQYF.

The genes are TRBV27 and TRBJ2-1, with 11 bases identical to TRBD2. Germline V gene sequence: CDR1 MNHEY, CDR2 SMNVEV (reference sequence). Trimming cost V 5 bases and J 7 bases; bases outside gene matches: 10. The CDR3 runs to 16 residues. CDR3 in DNA: TGTGCCAGCAGTATGTATACTAGCGGGGGTTCTAATGAGCAGTTCTTC. This codes for CASSMYTSGGSNEQFF.

The V call is TRBV27, the J call TRBJ2-7, with 7 bases that match TRBD1. The CDR3 totals 16 residues. Germline CDR1 reads MNHEY; CDR2 reads SMNVEV (reference sequence). V lost 6 bases, J lost 2 bases, and 13 bases stayed unmatched. CDR3 sequence reads: CASRPNFPGQTYEQYF. The CDR3, as DNA: TGTGCCAGCAGACCAAACTTCCCGGGACAGACCTACGAGCAGTACTTC.